This paragraph reports one TCR beta chain. Its antigen is not identified. These data originate in a study of cytomegalovirus exposure and HLA in healthy donors. Study findings and constraints: The study put 150 or so TCR beta chains on its list as cytomegalovirus-associated.

Looked up from germline, CDR1 is SGHRS and CDR2 is YFSETQ. The CDR3 spans 18 residues. Trimming took 2 bases from V and 7 from J, leaving 26 bases between them. TCRdb keeps only in-frame clones here, not all; method: immunoSEQ multiplex PCR. Of 110,000 to 150,000 clones listed, 94% were seen once; the top ten hold approximately 1.8%. From the approximately 120-subject validation cohort, which was separate from the roughly 630-subject first cohort, the donors were drawn. What was sequenced was PBMCs. The TCR originated in a man younger than 30 in good health and CMV-seropositive. The chain is built from TRBV5-1 and TRBJ2-3; TRBD2 might be the D (6 bases). This chain's CDR3 is CASSLEWKRARLPHTQYF. The CDR3 DNA reads as TGCGCCAGCAGCTTAGAGTGGAAGCGGGCCCGGCTTCCACATACGCAGTATTTT.